This TCR beta chain was observed in a study of T cell responses to AZD1222 COVID-19 vaccine. Regarding the study as a whole: Nearly half of spike-specific TCRs reportedly target unmutated variant regions. Spike-wide coverage was observed for vaccine-associated CD4 TCRs, with dominant responses at 160-218 and 743-854. White British donors predominated, females outnumbered males, and clonal diversity was possibly underestimated. Increases in Spike-specific TCR breadth and depth were seen after two AZD1222 doses.

The repertoire was sequenced with immunoSEQ multiplex PCR; TCRdb's copy has only in-frame clones and lacks some. Found here are approximately 150,000 clones, 88% of them singletons; the top ten hold roughly 5.2%. The CDR3 runs 16 residues. Between the trimmed V and J ends, which lost 0 bases and 6 bases, there was a span of 18 bases. CDR1 is SEHNR, CDR2 FQNEAQ, per germline (reference sequence). Of note for this clone: Its antigen is unknown.

The receptor was isolated from an adult who received the MenACWY meningococcal vaccine as a control. This chain joins TRBV7-9 and TRBJ2-7; perhaps TRBD1 as D (5 bases). Sequences were derived from peripheral blood, sampled 28 days after the second dose of the MenACWY control vaccine. CDR3 sequence: CASSLALAGSRVEQYF. The CDR3 region has the DNA TGTGCCAGCAGCTTAGCGCTCGCAGGGTCTCGTGTCGAGCAGTACTTC.